One sample yielded the 2 T cell receptor beta chains listed below, sequenced in a study of blood T cell repertoires in COVID-19 (TCRdb year 2020). The library relied on the immunoSEQ multiplex PCR assay. Here the immuneACCESS table is served through TCRdb, limited to in-frame sequences with V and J called. Missing clones are a known gap in these copies; in checked studies unresolved V genes cover under half, and the rest lacks a known reason. The sample includes 330,000 or so clones, with roughly 90% observed a single time. Of the sample, more than 7.5% falls within the top ten clones. Sequencing used peripheral blood. The receptors stem from a man aged 25 to 45 with COVID-19, enrolled during active disease.

This chain links TRBV5-1 with TRBJ2-2, with D possibly TRBD2 on 6 matching bases. The germline gives CDR1 SGHRS, CDR2 YFSETQ. CDR3 length: 16 amino acids. V was pared by 0 bases and J by 3 bases, with 12 bases between. The CDR3 nucleotides are TGCGCCAGCAGCTTGGGAGTAAGGAGGGACACCGGGGAGCTGTTTTTT. It encodes CASSLGVRRDTGELFF.

The rearrangement links TRBV7-2 to TRBJ1-6; D might be TRBD1 (5 bases). V shed 1 base and J shed 8 bases, with 12 bases lying between them. The CDR3 covers 15 residues. The V gene's germline CDR1 is SGHTA and CDR2 FQGNSA. The CDR3 protein is CASSLDQGWDSPLHF. The CDR3 coding sequence is TGTGCCAGCAGCTTAGATCAGGGATGGGATTCACCCCTCCACTTT.